This T cell receptor beta chain was recorded in a study of T cells in Graves' hyperthyroidism and ophthalmopathy. Study conclusions and caveats: Among thyroid clonotypes expanded above 0.001, most also appeared in blood.

Every diagnosis used clinical symptoms, serum thyroxine and TRAb, thyroid ultrasound and orbital computed tomography. Germline-derived CDR1 and CDR2 are SGHTA and FQGNSA. The CDR3 has 14 amino acids. V gave up 5 bases and J gave up 10 bases; unmatched junction bases: 12. RNA transcripts served as the template for amplifying TCR beta CDR3 regions. The HTBI primer set drove a first-round RT-PCR of the TCR CDR3. MiXCR was run by TCRdb on the multiplex PCR reads, yielding one entry per CDR3 protein. Of about 480,000 distinct CDR3 sequences in the sample, approximately 25% were seen once. This clonotype was counted once. Its specificity is unknown. A much larger clone differs from this one at a single base, so this may be a read error.

The material sequenced was blood. The V gene is TRBV7-2, the J gene TRBJ1-2; 8 nucleotides match TRBD1. This TCR was sampled from a woman aged 30 to 39 with Graves' ophthalmopathy. Here the CDR3 reads CASSPDRGVWIYTF. The CDR3 region has the DNA TGTGCCAGCAGCCCAGACAGGGGAGTATGGATCTACACCTTC. Using reference TRBV7-2 and TRBJ1-2 for the parts outside the CDR3, the full variable domain is GAGVSQSPSNKVTEKGKDVELRCDPISGHTALYWYRQSLGQGLEFLIYFQGNSAPDKSGLPSDRFSAERTGGSVSTLTIQRTQQEDSAVYLCASSPDRGVWIYTFGSGTRLTVV.